This T cell receptor (beta chain) was found in a study of identical twins. Points from the study as a whole: Twin-shared out-of-frame alpha sequences were enriched for low generation probability. These conclusions were based on statistical analysis (cross-sectional, not following the same donors).

Comments on this clonotype: Its antigen remains unknown.

Healthy Caucasians, and only they, were the donors. TCRdb re-called the 5' RACE reads through MiXCR, storing one row per CDR3 protein. The sample lists 1.5 million to 2 million distinct CDR3 sequences, under 35% occurring once. The CDR3 covers 18 residues. CDR1 and CDR2 from the germline V gene are SGHTA and FQGNSA. V trimming: 4 bases; J trimming: 5 bases; junction bases outside the gene matches: 16. The chain couples TRBV7-2 to TRBJ2-1; 8 bases map to TRBD2. The sequence came from a newborn girl in good health. Input material: cord blood. The CDR3 is CASSSGLAVDLVDNEQFF. In DNA, the CDR3 is TGTGCCAGCAGCTCCGGACTAGCCGTAGACCTAGTAGACAATGAGCAGTTCTTC.